A single sample gave rise to the 12 T cell receptor beta chains below, sequenced in a study of cytomegalovirus exposure and HLA in healthy donors. The PCR ran on 60 Vbeta and 13 Jbeta primers. Assay: immunoSEQ multiplex PCR; the TCRdb copy retains only in-frame clones and omits some. In the table there are approximately 210,000 clones, around 86% of which are singletons. Sample: PBMCs. These receptors were taken from a woman under 30 in good health and CMV-seronegative.

The chain uses TRBV28 and TRBJ1-5, with unresolved D. Trimming pared 2 bases from V and 0 bases from J, leaving 5 bases between. CDR3 size: 14 residues. Germline lookup yields CDR1 MDHEN and CDR2 SYDVKM. CDR3 nucleotides: TGTGCCAGCAGTTTAAGTAGTAGCAATCAGCCCCAGCATTTT. It codes for CASSLSSSNQPQHF.

The chain employs TRBV5-1 and TRBJ1-2, with D maybe TRBD1 (5 bases). The CDR3 contains 16 residues. The V gene lost 0 bases and the J gene lost 4 bases, with 16 bases spanning the gap. Germline loops: CDR1 SGHRS, CDR2 YFSETQ. The CDR3 sequence is CASSLAPGITGYGYTF. The DNA of the CDR3 is TGCGCCAGCAGCTTGGCGCCAGGGATTACCGGCTATGGCTACACCTTC.

The V call is TRBV2, the J call TRBJ2-1; D might be TRBD2 (6 bases). Trimming shortened V by 8 bases and J by 6 bases, and 17 bases separated the two germline ends. Germline lookup yields CDR1 SNHLY and CDR2 FYNNEI. CDR3 length: 14 residues. The CDR3 spells CASSSAGEGNEQFF. The CDR3 DNA is TGTGCCAGCTCCTCAGCGGGTGAGGGCAATGAGCAGTTCTTC.

V gene TRBV30 combines with J gene TRBJ1-2; no reliable D call. Trimming took 1 base from V and 4 from J, leaving 10 bases between them. Germline assignment: CDR1 GTSNPN and CDR2 SVGIG (reference sequence). The CDR3 spans 13 residues. The CDR3 protein is CAWSGATVYGYTF. The CDR3 coding sequence is TGTGCCTGGAGTGGGGCAACAGTCTATGGCTACACCTTC.

This clone was recorded only once. V usage is TRBV5-4 and J usage is TRBJ2-7; 10 bases line up with TRBD1. The CDR3 is made up of 14 amino acids. Trimming removed 5 bases from V and 2 bases from J; junction bases left unmatched: 4. The V gene's germline CDR1 is SGHNT and CDR2 YYREEE (reference sequence). DNA of the CDR3: TGTGCCAGCAGTCCGGGACAGGGGCCCTACGAGCAGTACTTC. Protein product: CASSPGQGPYEQYF. Drawing the rest from reference TRBV5-4 and TRBJ2-7, the complete variable domain is ETGVTQSPTHLIKTRGQQVTLRCSSQSGHNTVSWYQQALGQGPQFIFQYYREEENGRGNFPPRFSGLQFPNYSSELNVNALELDDSALYLCASSPGQGPYEQYFGPGTRLTVT.

This clone was detected only a few times. V and J are TRBV19 and TRBJ1-1; a weak D match, TRBD1 (5 bases). In germline, CDR1 is LNHDA, CDR2 SQIVND (reference sequence). The V and J ends lost 4 bases and 8 bases respectively, with 20 bases between them. The CDR3 totals 15 residues. The CDR3 coding sequence is TGTGCCAGTAGTACTGGGCCACCCCTTAGGGGAGAAGCTTTCTTT. Translating it yields CASSTGPPLRGEAFF.

V gene TRBV4-2 combines with J gene TRBJ1-2, with 8 nucleotides matching TRBD1. The V gene end was trimmed by 1 base and the J gene end by 1 base; junction bases not matched to a gene: 5. The CDR3 extends over 16 amino acids. Germline V gene sequence: CDR1 LGHNA, CDR2 YNFKEQ. The CDR3 loop is CASSQAPGQVNYGYTF. CDR3 coding DNA: TGTGCCAGCAGCCAAGCCCCGGGACAGGTTAACTATGGCTACACCTTC.

This rearrangement joins TRBV7-2 to TRBJ1-1; possibly TRBD1 for D (5 bases). Trimming took off 5 bases at V and 5 bases at J, with 15 bases between the two ends. The CDR3 sequence is 14 residues long. CDR1 is SGHTA and CDR2 is FQGNSA in the germline V gene. CDR3 residues: CASSPGQGWTEAFF. CDR3 DNA sequence: TGTGCCAGCAGCCCCGGTCAGGGCTGGACTGAAGCTTTCTTT. Based on the CDR3 plus reference TRBV7-2 and TRBJ1-1, the full variable domain is GAGVSQSPSNKVTEKGKDVELRCDPISGHTALYWYRQSLGQGLEFLIYFQGNSAPDKSGLPSDRFSAERTGGSVSTLTIQRTQQEDSAVYLCASSPGQGWTEAFFGQGTRLTVV.

The V gene is TRBV27, the J gene TRBJ1-6, with D possibly matching TRBD1 (5 bases). The CDR3 sequence is 15 residues long. The V end lost 5 bases, the J end lost 6 bases, and 14 bases lay between the germline ends. Germline CDR1 is MNHEY and CDR2 is SMNVEV (reference sequence). The CDR3 protein is CASSLPLGGNSPLHF. The CDR3 nucleotides are TGTGCCAGCAGTCTACCTCTGGGGGGTAATTCACCCCTCCACTTT.

For the CDR3, the DNA is TGTGCCAGCAGTTTATATGGGACAGGGGGAGACGGCGAGACCCAGTACTTC. This encodes CASSLYGTGGDGETQYF. J is TRBJ2-5 and V is TRBV28; 11 nucleotides line up with TRBD1. Trimming cost V 1 base and J 5 bases; bases outside gene matches: 9. The CDR3 consists of 17 residues. Per germline, CDR1 MDHEN and CDR2 SYDVKM.

In its sample, this clone was seen a few times. The chain has TRBV6-5 and TRBJ1-2; TRBD1 agrees at 8 bases. Germline CDR1 MNHEY, CDR2 SVGAGI. The V gene end was trimmed by 6 bases and the J gene end by 1 base; junction bases not matched to a gene: 1. The CDR3 runs 13 residues. CDR3 in amino acids: CASRTGDNYGYTF. CDR3 sequence (DNA): TGTGCCAGCAGGACAGGGGATAACTATGGCTACACCTTC.

This rearrangement joins TRBV29-1 to TRBJ1-2, with 7 bases identical to TRBD1. CDR1 is SQVTM, CDR2 ANQGSEA, per germline. Unmatched junction bases numbered 3, after V lost 7 bases and J lost 4 bases. This CDR3 is 11 amino acids long. The CDR3 spells CSGTGAYGYTF. Written as DNA, the CDR3 is TGCAGCGGAACAGGGGCCTATGGCTACACCTTC.